A single TCR beta chain is shown here with its context. Germline V CDR1 and CDR2: MGHDK, SYGVNS. V was clipped by 3 bases and J by 2 bases, with 17 bases between them. This CDR3 comprises 16 residues. Using immunoSEQ multiplex PCR, the repertoire was profiled, and TCRdb retains in-frame clones only, with some absent. Of 17,000 or so clones detected, 95% to 96% appear once; the ten largest clones hold 0.89%. The data were obtained in a study of T cell changes during pregnancy in multiple sclerosis. The sequencing here drew on peripheral blood, taken in the third trimester of pregnancy. The J gene is TRBJ2-7, the V gene TRBV25-1; a possible D gene is TRBD1 (5 bases). The sequence came from a female donor with multiple sclerosis, enrolled in a pregnancy study. The chain's CDR3 is CASSDSFGDRPYEQYF. As DNA, the CDR3 is TGTGCCAGCAGTGACAGTTTCGGCGACAGACCCTACGAGCAGTACTTC.